This T cell receptor beta chain derives from a study of shared clonotypes between healthy human individuals. Study background: CD4 naive and CD4 memory each took three plates per donor, while CD8 naive took two and CD8 memory one.

Profiling relied on immunoSEQ multiplex PCR, and the TCRdb table lists in-frame clones only, not all of them. The sample records about 380,000 clones, 90% to 98% being singletons. Researchers reported that CD8 memory united CD45RO+ cells with CCR7-negative CD45RA+ TemRA cells. Between the trimmed V and J ends, which lost 0 bases and 0 bases, there was a span of 8 bases. From germline, CDR1 is MNHEY and CDR2 SVGAGI. The CDR3 spans 15 residues. About this clone: Different DNA sequences within this sample yield the same CDR3.

Sequences were obtained from memory CD8+ T cells sorted from blood. Subset given: CD45RO+ cells pooled with CCR7-negative TemRA cells. The TCR comes from a man under 40 in good health. The chain couples TRBV6-5 to TRBJ1-2; D is unresolved. CDR3 nucleotide sequence: TGTGCCAGCAGTTACTCGACTGGGGCTAACTATGGCTACACCTTC. As protein: CASSYSTGANYGYTF.